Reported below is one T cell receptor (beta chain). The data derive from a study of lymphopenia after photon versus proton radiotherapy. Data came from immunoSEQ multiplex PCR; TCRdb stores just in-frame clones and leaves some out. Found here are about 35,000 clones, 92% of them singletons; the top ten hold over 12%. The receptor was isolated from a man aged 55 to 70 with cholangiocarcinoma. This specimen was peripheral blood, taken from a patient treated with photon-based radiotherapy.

The CDR3 protein is CASSQGEAKNIQYF. CDR3 DNA sequence: TGTGCCAGCAGTCAAGGGGAAGCCAAAAACATTCAGTACTTC. This chain uses TRBV21-1 with TRBJ2-4; TRBD1 is the table's D call and was not checked against the DNA. TRBV21-1 is a pseudogene. This CDR3 is built from 14 residues.